These T cell receptor beta chains were read from a single sample in a study of blood T cell repertoires in COVID-19. The data were produced by immunoSEQ multiplex PCR, yet TCRdb's version contains in-frame clones alone and is incomplete. The data contain about 140,000 clones, roughly 86% of them seen just once; the ten biggest clones take up approximately 8.3%. The sample was peripheral blood. These receptors all come from a woman aged 60-70 years with acute or convalescent COVID-19. Both conserved end residues are part of each CDR3. The D gene is left open where the match is weak. Size is omitted from some rows. Given values are once, few, many or a class for expanded clones.

v_call	d_call	clone_size	j_call	cdr3_nt	cdr3_aa
TRBV21-1	.	.	TRBJ1-5	TGTGCCAGCAGCAAAATAAGGGGGGGGGCAGTGTATCAGCCCCAGCATTTT	CASSKIRGGAVYQPQHF
TRBV7-6	TRBD1	.	TRBJ2-5	TGTGCCAGCAGCTTAGTGACAGGGGGTTCAGAGACCCAGTACTTC	CASSLVTGGSETQYF
TRBV18	TRBD1	.	TRBJ2-3	TGTGCCAGCTCACCACGACAGGGGGTTGGAGATACGCAGTATTTT	CASSPRQGVGDTQYF
TRBV29-1	TRBD1	.	TRBJ1-1	TGCAGCGTTCGGGGGCAGGGGGCGTCTAGGGTTAACACTGAAGCTTTCTTT	CSVRGQGASRVNTEAFF
TRBV11-3	.	.	TRBJ2-2	TGTGCCATAACGGGAGGGCCGACAGGGCTCACCGGGGAGCTGTTTTTT	CAITGGPTGLTGELFF
TRBV30	TRBD1	.	TRBJ1-2	TGTGCCTGGGAGCTGGGGACAGGGGGCTCCCACGGCTACACCTTC	CAWELGTGGSHGYTF
TRBV27	.	.	TRBJ2-3	TGTGCCAGCAGAGCCAACACAGATACGCAGTATTTT	CASRANTDTQYF
TRBV5-1	.	.	TRBJ2-3	TGCGCCAGCAGCTTGGTAGCGGATACGCAGTATTTT	CASSLVADTQYF
TRBV7-9	TRBD1	.	TRBJ2-6	TGTGCCAGCATCAGAGCCCGGGACAGTTTCTCTGGGGCCAACGTCCTGACTTTC	CASIRARDSFSGANVLTF
TRBV19	TRBD2	.	TRBJ2-5	TGTGCCAGTAGTGTTAGCGGGGTGACCCAGTACTTC	CASSVSGVTQYF
TRBV7-9	TRBD2	.	TRBJ2-3	TGTGCCAGCAGCCTAAGCGGGACCCGCACAGATACGCAGTATTTT	CASSLSGTRTDTQYF
TRBV4-1	.	many	TRBJ1-3	TGCGCCAGCAGCCCCTCGTCAGGGTTTGCTGGAAACACCATATATTTT	CASSPSSGFAGNTIYF
TRBV6-6	.	.	TRBJ1-4	TGTGCCAGCAGCCCGGGGGACGCTGGTAATGAAAAACTGTTTTTT	CASSPGDAGNEKLFF
TRBV30	TRBD1	.	TRBJ2-7	TGTGCCTGGAGCCGCCAGGACAGGGGGTACGAGCAGTACTTC	CAWSRQDRGYEQYF
TRBV10-3	TRBD1	once	TRBJ2-6	TGTGCCATCAGCCAGACAGGGTTTGGGGCCAACGTCCTGACTTTC	CAISQTGFGANVLTF
TRBV13	TRBD2	.	TRBJ2-1	TGTGCCAGCAGCTTAACTAGCGGGGCGTACAATGAGCAGTTCTTC	CASSLTSGAYNEQFF
TRBV27	.	.	TRBJ2-2	TGTGCCAGCAGGCAAACAGGAGCGAACACCGGGGAGCTGTTTTTT	CASRQTGANTGELFF
TRBV19	.	.	TRBJ2-5	TGTGCCAGTACTGGGGGCCCGGGGACCCAGTACTTC	CASTGGPGTQYF
TRBV11-2	.	.	TRBJ1-3	TGTGCCAGCAGCTTAGACAGGGCCTCTGGAAACACCATATATTTT	CASSLDRASGNTIYF
TRBV7-9	.	.	TRBJ2-7	TGTGCCAGCAGCCCCCTGGTCCCGGGGGAGCAGTACTTC	CASSPLVPGEQYF
TRBV7-9	TRBD2	.	TRBJ2-7	TGTGCCAGCAGCCCCCGCGGCGGGGGGGCCGAACAGTACTTC	CASSPRGGGAEQYF
TRBV9	.	.	TRBJ1-1	TGTGCCAGCAGCGTGACACAGGCGAACACTGAAGCTTTCTTT	CASSVTQANTEAFF
TRBV5-8	TRBD1	.	TRBJ1-3	TGTGCCAGCAGCCCCCTCGGGACAGGAGTTTCCGGAAACACCATATATTTT	CASSPLGTGVSGNTIYF
TRBV2	.	.	TRBJ1-1	TGTGCCAGCCTATACAGCTCCCCGGAATATGATGAAGCTTTCTTT	CASLYSSPEYDEAFF
TRBV4-2	.	.	TRBJ2-1	TGTGCCAGCAGCCAAACGGGGGATGAGCAGTTCTTC	CASSQTGDEQFF
TRBV6-5	.	.	TRBJ1-2	TGTGCCAGCAGTTACAGTCTTGGGCCCTATGGCTACACCTTC	CASSYSLGPYGYTF
TRBV6-5	.	.	TRBJ2-4	TGTGCCAGCAGTCGCACGGGAAACATTCAGTACTTC	CASSRTGNIQYF
TRBV21-1	.	.	TRBJ2-7	TGTGCCAGCAGCAAAGTGGGGGCAGGGGGGTCCTACGAGCAGTACTTC	CASSKVGAGGSYEQYF
TRBV11-2	TRBD1	.	TRBJ2-4	TGTGCCAGCAGCCCCCGGGACAGAATAAACATTCAGTACTTC	CASSPRDRINIQYF
TRBV18	TRBD2	.	TRBJ2-1	TGTGCCAGCTCACCACTGGTGAGCGGGGGTTCAAATGAGCAGTTCTTC	CASSPLVSGGSNEQFF
TRBV6-2/TRBV6-3	.	.	TRBJ1-2	TGTGCCAGCAGTTACTCGAAAAGTGGCCTCTATGGCTACACCTTC	CASSYSKSGLYGYTF
TRBV6-6	.	.	TRBJ1-6	TGTGCCAGCAGCAAGCCCAGGAACGATTCACCCCTCCACTTT	CASSKPRNDSPLHF
TRBV6-2/TRBV6-3	TRBD1	.	TRBJ2-3	TGTGCCAGCAGTTTCCGCTTAGGACAGGGGAACACAGATACGCAGTATTTT	CASSFRLGQGNTDTQYF
TRBV5-1	.	.	TRBJ1-4	TGCGCCAGCAGCTCGGGACACGCTGAAATGAAAAAACTGTTTTTT	CASSSGHAEMKKLFF
TRBV9	.	.	TRBJ1-3	TGTGCCAGCAGCGCGACAGGCTCTGGAAACACCATATATTTT	CASSATGSGNTIYF
TRBV28	TRBD2	.	TRBJ2-1	TGTGCCAGCAGTTTTAGCGGGGGTTCAGGAAATGAGCAGTTCTTC	CASSFSGGSGNEQFF
TRBV19	TRBD1	.	TRBJ1-2	TGTGCCAGCAGTAACAGGGGGCGCGGGAGCTATGGCTACACCTTC	CASSNRGRGSYGYTF
TRBV6-5	.	.	TRBJ1-6	TGTGCCAGCAGTCGGCGGGGTACTAGCAATTCACCCCTCCACTTT	CASSRRGTSNSPLHF
TRBV24-1	.	.	TRBJ2-7	TGTGCCACCAGTGAGGGAACAGGGTGGAAGCAGTACTTC	CATSEGTGWKQYF
TRBV28	.	.	TRBJ1-2	TGTGCCAGTGGGGAGGGGGACTATGGCTACACCTTC	CASGEGDYGYTF